This TCR beta chain was sequenced for a study of a mutant IDH1 vaccine in newly diagnosed glioma. Stated time point: week 5, during vaccination. All doses held 300 ug of mutant IDH1 20-mer peptide, with topical imiquimod. As concerns this clone: The antigen is unknown.

Germline lookup yields CDR1 SGHDT and CDR2 YYEEEE. This CDR3 comprises 13 residues. Trimming took 5 bases from V and 3 from J, leaving 11 bases between them. Here immunoSEQ multiplex PCR was the method, and the copy in TCRdb shows in-frame clones only, minus some. This sample has more than 55,000 clones, with around 82% found just once. Findings and limits, study-wide: The authors found pseudoprogression apparently unrelated to changes in top peripheral T cell clonotypes.

Sample: PBMCs, taken from a glioma patient whose treatment included an IDH1 peptide vaccine. The J gene is TRBJ1-2, the V gene TRBV5-6, with TRBD1 as a possible D gene (5 bases). The TCR was taken from a woman aged 18-29 years with glioma. Some clones in this sample may be carry-over from other donors' samples. The CDR3, as DNA: TGTGCCAGCAGGGGGACGGGGTACTATGGCTACACCTTC. Protein product: CASRGTGYYGYTF.